One sample yielded the 16 T cell receptor beta chains listed below, sequenced in a study of T cells after posttransplantation cyclophosphamide. Generated by immunoSEQ multiplex PCR, the TCRdb table keeps only in-frame clones and is missing some. The data hold approximately 52,000 clones, with around 84% observed a single time. Sequencing input: PBMCs. The receptors stem from a man younger than 40 with a blood cancer, CMV-positive, and with a related stem cell donor.

The chain recombines TRBV14 with TRBJ1-1, with D possibly TRBD1 on 5 matching bases. Germline assignment: CDR1 SGHDN and CDR2 FVKESK. The CDR3 runs to 13 residues. The V end lost 5 bases, the J end lost 8 bases, and 15 bases lay between the germline ends. The CDR3 reads CASSSGTRGEAFF. The CDR3 DNA is TGTGCCAGCAGCTCCGGGACTCGTGGCGAAGCTTTCTTT.

The chain employs TRBV6-6 and TRBJ2-7; D is perhaps TRBD2 (6 bases). Looked up from germline, CDR1 is MNHNY and CDR2 is SVGAGI (reference sequence). The CDR3 length is 15 residues. V lost 7 bases, J lost 0 bases, and 16 bases lay in between. CDR3 bases: TGTGCCAGCAACAATGGAGGGGCTGGCTCCTACGAGCAGTACTTC. This sequence encodes CASNNGGAGSYEQYF.

This sequence joins TRBV27 and TRBJ2-1, with D possibly being TRBD2 (5 bases). CDR1 is MNHEY and CDR2 is SMNVEV in the germline V gene (reference sequence). The V and J ends lost 5 bases and 2 bases respectively, with 13 bases between them. The CDR3 contains 15 residues. The chain's CDR3 is CASSPLTGTYNEQFF. The CDR3, as DNA: TGTGCCAGCAGTCCACTTACGGGGACCTACAATGAGCAGTTCTTC.

The V and J genes are TRBV19 and TRBJ1-5; D may be TRBD1 (6 bases). Germline CDR1 LNHDA, CDR2 SQIVND (reference sequence). Between the trimmed V and J ends, which lost 3 bases and 3 bases, there was a span of 12 bases. This CDR3 comprises 15 residues. CDR3 amino acids: CASSIFGTYNQPQHF. The CDR3 DNA reads TGTGCCAGTAGTATCTTCGGGACATACAATCAGCCCCAGCATTTT.

The chain combines TRBV5-1 with TRBJ2-1, with 13 bases aligning to TRBD2. V lost 2 bases to trimming and J lost 7 bases; unmatched junction nucleotides: 12. The V gene's germline CDR1 is SGHRS and CDR2 YFSETQ. The CDR3 runs to 18 residues. CDR3 sequence reads: CASSFSPGLAGVLNEQFF. CDR3 nucleotide sequence: TGCGCCAGCAGCTTTTCACCAGGACTAGCGGGAGTTTTAAATGAGCAGTTCTTC.

V and J are TRBV13 and TRBJ2-5, with 7 bases lining up with TRBD1. The assigned J gene may be wrong: the sequence end matches TRBJ2-7 better. The CDR3 totals 13 residues. Germline CDR1 reads PRHDT; CDR2 reads FYEKMQ (reference sequence). The CDR3 loop reads CASSSGQKYEQYF. CDR3 DNA: TGTGCCAGCAGCTCGGGACAGAAATACGAGCAGTACTTC.

V gene TRBV25-1 combines with J gene TRBJ2-1, with 7 bases identical to TRBD1. The length of the CDR3 is 15 residues. Germline CDR1 MGHDK, CDR2 SYGVNS. The V gene end was trimmed by 4 bases and the J gene end by 9 bases; junction bases not matched to a gene: 12. CDR3 bases: TGTGCCAGCAGTGCAGTCCGGGACAGTTCTATTGAGCAGTTCTTC. As protein: CASSAVRDSSIEQFF.

V usage is TRBV12-5 and J usage is TRBJ2-1; 12 positions match TRBD2. CDR3 length: 13 amino acids. V dropped 5 bases and J dropped 12; count of bases not matched to a gene: 5. Germline V lookup: CDR1 LGHNT, CDR2 FRNRAP. The CDR3 nucleotides are TGTGCTAGTGGTAGGACTAGCGGGATCGGGCAGTTCTTC. Protein product: CASGRTSGIGQFF.

CDR3 region: CASSQVLAVEEDTQYF. In DNA form, the CDR3 reads TGCGCCAGCAGCCAAGTCCTAGCGGTCGAGGAGGATACGCAGTATTTT. The V and J genes are TRBV4-1 and TRBJ2-3; TRBD2 matches 7 bases. V lost 1 base to trimming and J lost 6 bases; unmatched junction nucleotides: 10. Germline V gene sequence: CDR1 MGHRA, CDR2 YSYEKL. This CDR3 spans 16 amino acids.

The V gene is TRBV5-5, the J gene TRBJ2-5; no clear D gene. The V and J ends lost 0 bases and 2 bases respectively, with 8 bases between them. Germline loops: CDR1 SGHKS, CDR2 YYEKEE (reference sequence). The CDR3 runs to 14 residues. CDR3 loop: CASSLVHNQETQYF. The CDR3 nucleotides read TGTGCCAGCAGCTTGGTCCACAATCAAGAGACCCAGTACTTC.

The chain links TRBV28 to TRBJ1-1; D is undetermined. V shed 3 bases and J shed 4 bases, with 12 bases lying between them. The CDR3 runs 14 residues. CDR1 and CDR2 from the germline V gene are MDHEN and SYDVKM. CDR3 sequence reads: CASSFSGGSTEAFF. The CDR3 DNA is TGTGCCAGCAGTTTCTCAGGCGGGAGCACTGAAGCTTTCTTT.

The V gene is TRBV27, the J gene TRBJ2-7; tentatively, D is TRBD1 (6 bases). Between the trimmed V and J ends, which lost 8 bases and 7 bases, there was a span of 15 bases. Germline lookup yields CDR1 MNHEY and CDR2 SMNVEV (reference sequence). This CDR3 has 12 residues. CDR3 protein: CASQGWGSEQYF. The CDR3 nucleotides are TGTGCCAGCCAGGGGTGGGGCTCGGAGCAGTACTTC.

This chain joins TRBV6-5 and TRBJ1-1; D is unclear. Germline V gives CDR1 MNHEY, CDR2 SVGAGI. The CDR3 has 12 amino acids. Trimming cost V 5 bases and J 6 bases, with 10 bases left between them. The CDR3, as DNA: TGTGCCAGCAGTGCGGGTAGGGCTGAAGCTTTCTTT. This codes for CASSAGRAEAFF.

CDR3 in amino acids: CASSPGGAGTEAFF. DNA of the CDR3: TGTGCCAGCAGCCCGGGAGGAGCGGGCACTGAAGCTTTCTTT. The rearrangement links TRBV27 to TRBJ1-1; D is undetermined. The CDR3 consists of 14 residues. The germline V gene has CDR1 MNHEY and CDR2 SMNVEV (reference sequence). V lost 6 bases and J lost 4, with 15 bases in between.

V gene TRBV7-8 combines with J gene TRBJ2-7, with a tentative D call TRBD2 (7 bases). V was pared by 10 bases and J by 0 bases, with 16 bases between. The CDR3 contains 14 residues. The germline V gene has CDR1 SGHVS and CDR2 FQNEAQ. The CDR3 nucleotides are TGTGCCACCTCGAGGGGGAGGGACTCCTACGAGCAGTACTTC. Protein sequence: CATSRGRDSYEQYF.

The chain joins TRBV30 to TRBJ1-4; D possibly corresponds to TRBD1 (5 bases). V was trimmed by 3 bases and J by 7 bases, leaving 18 bases between them. This CDR3 has 15 amino acids. Germline V gene lookup returns CDR1 GTSNPN and CDR2 SVGIG (reference sequence). The CDR3 is CAWSPPGRETEKLFF. The DNA for the CDR3 is TGTGCCTGGAGCCCTCCGGGACGGGAGACTGAAAAACTGTTTTTT.